The clone carrying this TCR beta chain was seen just once. A much larger clone lies one base from this, so it may be a read error. The CDR3 is made up of 13 amino acids. The V end was cut by 6 bases, the J end by 6 bases, with 12 bases between. This specimen comes from a study of T-cell reconstitution after alpha-beta-depleted transplantation in children. It was with unique molecular identifiers that the TCRbeta library was prepared. TCRdb re-analysed the PCR reads in MiXCR, keeping a single row per CDR3 protein. The table lists about 980,000 distinct CDR3 sequences, less than 30% of them singletons. This TCR derives from a boy younger than two who had a stem cell transplant for SCID, so the T cells may come from the graft donor. This rearrangement joins TRBV12-3 or TRBV12-4 to TRBJ1-5; no reliable D call. This specimen was PBMCs, mostly from graft donor cells, taken 360 days after TCRalphabeta/CD19-depleted stem cell transplant. The CDR3 nucleotides read TGTGCCAGCAGCCAAGATCTAGTTCAGCCCCAGCATTTT. Its protein is CASSQDLVQPQHF.